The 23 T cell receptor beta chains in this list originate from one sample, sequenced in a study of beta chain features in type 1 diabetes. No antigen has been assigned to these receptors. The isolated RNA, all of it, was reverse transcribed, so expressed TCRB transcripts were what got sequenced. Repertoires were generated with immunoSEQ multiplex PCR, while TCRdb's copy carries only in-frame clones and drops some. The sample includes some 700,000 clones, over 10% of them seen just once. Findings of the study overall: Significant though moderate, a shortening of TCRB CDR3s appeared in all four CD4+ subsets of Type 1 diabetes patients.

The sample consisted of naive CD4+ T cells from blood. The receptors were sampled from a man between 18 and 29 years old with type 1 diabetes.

For the CDR3, the DNA is TGTGCCAGCAGCCAAAGGGTGATAGCGGGGGCAACGGCCTACAATGAGCAGTTCTTC. This translates into CASSQRVIAGATAYNEQFF. This chain uses TRBV14 with TRBJ2-1; 9 nucleotides line up with TRBD2. The V and J ends lost 2 bases and 2 bases, in that order; junction bases with no gene match: 13. The germline CDR1 and CDR2 sequences are SGHDN and FVKESK. The CDR3 covers 19 residues.

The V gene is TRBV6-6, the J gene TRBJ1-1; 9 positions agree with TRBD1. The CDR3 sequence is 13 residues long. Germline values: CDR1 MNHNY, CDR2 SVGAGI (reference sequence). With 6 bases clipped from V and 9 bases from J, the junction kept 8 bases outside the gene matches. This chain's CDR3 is CASSRHRGLKAFF. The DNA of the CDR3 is TGTGCCAGCAGCCGCCACAGGGGGCTAAAAGCTTTCTTT.

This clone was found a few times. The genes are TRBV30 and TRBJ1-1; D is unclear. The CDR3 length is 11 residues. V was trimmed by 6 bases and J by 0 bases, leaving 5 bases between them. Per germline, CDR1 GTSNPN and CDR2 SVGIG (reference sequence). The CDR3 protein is CACALNTEAFF. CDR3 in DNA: TGTGCCTGCGCATTGAACACTGAAGCTTTCTTT.

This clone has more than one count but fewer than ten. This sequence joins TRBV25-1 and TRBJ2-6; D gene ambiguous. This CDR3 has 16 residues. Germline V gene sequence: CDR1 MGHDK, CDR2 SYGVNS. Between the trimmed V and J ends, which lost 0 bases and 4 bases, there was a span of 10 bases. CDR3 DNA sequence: TGTGCCAGCAGTGAATATAAAGGATCCGGGGCCAACGTCCTGACTTTC. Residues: CASSEYKGSGANVLTF.

The CDR3 sequence is CASSFGRYEVNTEAFF. The CDR3 DNA reads TGTGCCAGTAGTTTCGGTCGATACGAAGTGAACACTGAAGCTTTCTTT. The rearrangement uses TRBV19 and TRBJ1-1; D gene unclear. Germline lookup yields CDR1 LNHDA and CDR2 SQIVND (reference sequence). V was cut by 5 bases and J by 0 bases, with 16 bases left in between. The CDR3 has 16 amino acids.

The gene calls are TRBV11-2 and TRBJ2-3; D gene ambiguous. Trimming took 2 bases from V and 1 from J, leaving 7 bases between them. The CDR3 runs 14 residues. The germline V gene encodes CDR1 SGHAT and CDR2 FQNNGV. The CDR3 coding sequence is TGTGCCAGCAGCTTAAATGACCGCACAGATACGCAGTATTTT. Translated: CASSLNDRTDTQYF.

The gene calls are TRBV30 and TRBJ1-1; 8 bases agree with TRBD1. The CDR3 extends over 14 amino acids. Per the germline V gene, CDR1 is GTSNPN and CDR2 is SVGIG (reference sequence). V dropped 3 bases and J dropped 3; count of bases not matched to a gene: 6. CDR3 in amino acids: CAWSATGVYTEAFF. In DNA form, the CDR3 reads TGTGCCTGGAGCGCGACAGGGGTGTACACTGAAGCTTTCTTT.

CDR3 nucleotides: TGTGCCAGCAGCTTCCCGACAGCCAACAATGAGCAGTTCTTC. It encodes CASSFPTANNEQFF. V usage is TRBV5-6 and J usage is TRBJ2-1; TRBD1 might be the D (5 bases). The CDR3 contains 14 residues. Germline assignment: CDR1 SGHDT and CDR2 YYEEEE. Trimming shortened V by 2 bases and J by 5 bases, and 11 bases separated the two germline ends.

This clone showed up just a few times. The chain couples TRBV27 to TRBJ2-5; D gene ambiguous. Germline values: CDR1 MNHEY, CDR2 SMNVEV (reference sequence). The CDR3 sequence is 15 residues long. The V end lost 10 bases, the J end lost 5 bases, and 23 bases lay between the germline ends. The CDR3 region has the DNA TGTGCCACCCTGAGCAGTTTCGACCCAAAGGAGACCCAGTACTTC. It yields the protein CATLSSFDPKETQYF.

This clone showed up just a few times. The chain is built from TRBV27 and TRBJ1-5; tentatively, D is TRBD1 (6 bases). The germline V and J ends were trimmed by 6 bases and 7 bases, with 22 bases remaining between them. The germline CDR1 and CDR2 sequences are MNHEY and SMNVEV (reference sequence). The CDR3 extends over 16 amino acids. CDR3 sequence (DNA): TGTGCCAGCAGCCTGCAATTCAGGGGCGCCGAACAGCCCCAGCATTTT. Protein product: CASSLQFRGAEQPQHF.

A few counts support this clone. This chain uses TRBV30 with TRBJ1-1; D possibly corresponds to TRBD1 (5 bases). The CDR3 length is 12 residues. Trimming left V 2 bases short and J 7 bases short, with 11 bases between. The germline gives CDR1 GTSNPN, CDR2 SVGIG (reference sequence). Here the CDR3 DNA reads TGTGCCTGGAGTCTTGGAGGGGATGAAGCTTTCTTT. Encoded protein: CAWSLGGDEAFF.

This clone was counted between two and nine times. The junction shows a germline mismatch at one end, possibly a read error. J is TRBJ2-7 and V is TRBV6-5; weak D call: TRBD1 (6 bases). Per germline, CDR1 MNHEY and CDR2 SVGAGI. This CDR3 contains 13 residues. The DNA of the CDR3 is TGTGCCAGCACCGAAATTCAGGGGTACGGGCAGTACTTC. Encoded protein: CASTEIQGYGQYF.

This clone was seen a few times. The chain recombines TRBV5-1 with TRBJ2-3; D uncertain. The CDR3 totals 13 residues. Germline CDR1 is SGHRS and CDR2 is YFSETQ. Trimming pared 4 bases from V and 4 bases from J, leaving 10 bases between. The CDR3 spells CASSTPLADTQYF. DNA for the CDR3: TGCGCCAGCAGCACCCCCCTGGCAGATACGCAGTATTTT. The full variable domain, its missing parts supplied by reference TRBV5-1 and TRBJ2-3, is KAGVTQTPRYLIKTRGQQVTLSCSPISGHRSVSWYQQTPGQGLQFLFEYFSETQRNKGNFPGRFSGRQFSNSRSEMNVSTLELGDSALYLCASSTPLADTQYFGPGTRLTVL.

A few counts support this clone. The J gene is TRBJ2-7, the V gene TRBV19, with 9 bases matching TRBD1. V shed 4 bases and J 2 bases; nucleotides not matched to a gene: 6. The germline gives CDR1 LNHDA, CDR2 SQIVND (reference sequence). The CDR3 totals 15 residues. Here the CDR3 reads CASSSLRDRAYEQYF. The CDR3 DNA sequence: TGTGCCAGTAGTAGCCTCCGGGACAGGGCCTACGAGCAGTACTTC. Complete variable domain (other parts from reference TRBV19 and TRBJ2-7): DGGITQSPKYLFRKEGQNVTLSCEQNLNHDAMYWYRQDPGQGLRLIYYSQIVNDFQKGDIAEGYSVSREKKESFPLTVTSAQKNPTAFYLCASSSLRDRAYEQYFGPGTRLTVT.

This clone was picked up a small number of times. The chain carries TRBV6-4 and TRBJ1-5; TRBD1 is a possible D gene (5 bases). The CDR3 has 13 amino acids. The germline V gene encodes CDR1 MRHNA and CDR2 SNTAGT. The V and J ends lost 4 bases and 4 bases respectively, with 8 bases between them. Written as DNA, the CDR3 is TGTGCCAGCAGTGTACAGGCGAATCAGCCCCAGCATTTT. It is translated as CASSVQANQPQHF.

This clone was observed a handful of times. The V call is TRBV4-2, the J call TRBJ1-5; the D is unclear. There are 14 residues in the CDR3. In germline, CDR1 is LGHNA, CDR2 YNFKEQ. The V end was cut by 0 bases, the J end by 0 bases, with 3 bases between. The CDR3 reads CASSQDYSNQPQHF. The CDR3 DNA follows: TGTGCCAGCAGCCAAGATTATAGCAATCAGCCCCAGCATTTT.

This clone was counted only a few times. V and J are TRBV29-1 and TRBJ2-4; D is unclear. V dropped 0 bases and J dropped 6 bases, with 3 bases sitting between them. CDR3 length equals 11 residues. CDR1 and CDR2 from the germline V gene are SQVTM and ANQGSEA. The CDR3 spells CSVEEGNIQYF. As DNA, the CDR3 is TGCAGCGTTGAAGAGGGAAACATTCAGTACTTC.

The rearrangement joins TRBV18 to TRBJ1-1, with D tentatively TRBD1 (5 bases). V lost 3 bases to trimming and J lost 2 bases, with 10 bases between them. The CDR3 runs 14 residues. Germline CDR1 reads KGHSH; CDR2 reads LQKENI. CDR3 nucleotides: TGTGCCAGCTCACCGTACGGGACCAACACTGAAGCTTTCTTT. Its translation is CASSPYGTNTEAFF. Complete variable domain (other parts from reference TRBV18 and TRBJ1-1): NAGVMQNPRHLVRRRGQEARLRCSPMKGHSHVYWYRQLPEEGLKFMVYLQKENIIDESGMPKERFSAEFPKEGPSILRIQQVVRGDSAAYFCASSPYGTNTEAFFGQGTRLTVV.

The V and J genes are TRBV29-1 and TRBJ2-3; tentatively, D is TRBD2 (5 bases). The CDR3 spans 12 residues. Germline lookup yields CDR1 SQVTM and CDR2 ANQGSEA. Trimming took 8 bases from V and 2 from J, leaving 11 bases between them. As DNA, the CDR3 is TGCAGCCCCAGCGGCCCCACAGATACGCAGTATTTT. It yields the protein CSPSGPTDTQYF.

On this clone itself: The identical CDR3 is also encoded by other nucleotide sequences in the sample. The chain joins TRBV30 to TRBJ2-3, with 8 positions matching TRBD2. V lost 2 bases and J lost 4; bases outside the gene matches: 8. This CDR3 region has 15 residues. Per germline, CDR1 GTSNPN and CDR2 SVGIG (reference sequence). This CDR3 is CAWSLTSGSADTQYF. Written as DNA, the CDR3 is TGTGCCTGGAGTTTAACTAGCGGATCGGCAGATACGCAGTATTTT.

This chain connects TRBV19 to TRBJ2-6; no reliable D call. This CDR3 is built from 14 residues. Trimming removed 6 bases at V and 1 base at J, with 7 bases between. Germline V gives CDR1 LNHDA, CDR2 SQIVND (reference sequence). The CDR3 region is CASREQSGANVLTF. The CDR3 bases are TGTGCCAGTAGGGAACAATCTGGGGCCAACGTCCTGACTTTC.

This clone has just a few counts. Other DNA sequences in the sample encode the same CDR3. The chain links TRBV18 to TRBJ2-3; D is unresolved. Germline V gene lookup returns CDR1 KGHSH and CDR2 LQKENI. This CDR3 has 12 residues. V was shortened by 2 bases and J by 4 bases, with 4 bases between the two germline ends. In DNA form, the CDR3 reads TGTGCCAGCTCACCAGGGGCAGATACGCAGTATTTT. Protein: CASSPGADTQYF.

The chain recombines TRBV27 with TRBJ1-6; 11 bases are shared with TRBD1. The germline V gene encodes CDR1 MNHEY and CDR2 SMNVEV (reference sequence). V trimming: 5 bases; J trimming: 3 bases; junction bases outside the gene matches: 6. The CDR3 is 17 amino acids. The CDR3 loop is CASSRTGGPLYNSPLHF. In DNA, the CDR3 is TGTGCCAGCAGTAGGACAGGGGGCCCCCTCTATAATTCACCCCTCCACTTT.